Below, 26 T cell receptor beta chains from the same sample are listed, as sequenced in a study of PD-1 blockade in classical Hodgkin lymphoma. Generated by immunoSEQ multiplex PCR, the TCRdb table keeps only in-frame clones and is missing some. Among about 10,000 clones listed, about nine tenths were seen once. Time point defined: newly diagnosed, previously untreated cHL patient sample. From thawed PBMCs, magnetic negative selection was used to isolate the CD8+ T cells. Input material: CD8+ T cells from blood. These receptors originate from a human donor with classical Hodgkin lymphoma.

This chain connects TRBV7-9 to TRBJ2-7, with 7 bases identical to TRBD1. Germline loops: CDR1 SEHNR, CDR2 FQNEAQ (reference sequence). V lost 4 bases, J lost 3 bases, and 6 bases stayed unmatched. The length of the CDR3 is 14 residues. The CDR3: CASSSGQAFYEQYF. CDR3 DNA: TGTGCCAGCAGCTCCGGACAGGCCTTCTACGAGCAGTACTTC.

V and J are TRBV27 and TRBJ1-1, with D tentatively TRBD1 (5 bases). The V and J ends lost 2 bases and 5 bases respectively, with 18 bases between them. The V gene's germline CDR1 is MNHEY and CDR2 SMNVEV (reference sequence). This CDR3 contains 16 residues. The CDR3 here is CASSLANLGGTTEAFF. The CDR3 DNA follows: TGTGCCAGCAGTTTAGCGAACCTGGGGGGGACGACTGAAGCTTTCTTT.

CDR3 residues: CASRVASPTGYNEQFF. The CDR3 DNA reads as TGTGCCAGCAGAGTTGCGAGCCCTACGGGTTACAATGAGCAGTTCTTC. This chain uses TRBV11-2 with TRBJ2-1; unclear D gene. V lost 6 bases and J 4 bases, leaving 19 bases between the germline ends. The CDR3 extends over 16 amino acids. Germline V gene lookup returns CDR1 SGHAT and CDR2 FQNNGV. The variable domain in full, completed from reference TRBV11-2 and TRBJ2-1, reads EAGVAQSPRYKIIEKRQSVAFWCNPISGHATLYWYQQILGQGPKLLIQFQNNGVVDDSQLPKDRFSAERLKGVDSTLKIQPAKLEDSAVYLCASRVASPTGYNEQFFGPGTRLTVL.

The gene calls are TRBV4-3 and TRBJ1-1; 8 bases align to TRBD1. Germline assignment: CDR1 LGHNA and CDR2 YSLEER. V shed 3 bases, J shed 5 bases, and the junction held 11 bases outside the gene matches. CDR3 length: 16 amino acids. The CDR3 spells CASSQILTGGHTEAFF. DNA of the CDR3: TGCGCCAGCAGCCAGATCCTCACAGGGGGTCATACTGAAGCTTTCTTT.

This sequence joins TRBV30 and TRBJ2-7; tentatively, D is TRBD1 or TRBD2 (5 bases each). Trimming shortened V by 0 bases and J by 3 bases, and 15 bases separated the two germline ends. Germline assignment: CDR1 GTSNPN and CDR2 SVGIG (reference sequence). This CDR3 comprises 15 residues. The CDR3 loop is CAWSVPRGEDYEQYF. The CDR3 DNA is TGTGCCTGGAGTGTACCCCGGGGCGAGGACTACGAGCAGTACTTC.

J is TRBJ1-5 and V is TRBV27; TRBD1 might be the D (5 bases). The CDR3 sequence is 14 residues long. Trimming took off 0 bases at V and 7 bases at J, with 10 bases between the two ends. CDR1 and CDR2 (germline): MNHEY, SMNVEV (reference sequence). CDR3: CASSLSGGTQPQHF. CDR3 sequence (DNA): TGTGCCAGCAGTTTATCTGGGGGTACACAGCCCCAGCATTTT.

This clone was observed a single time. The rearrangement uses TRBV19 and TRBJ2-3; D may be TRBD1 or TRBD2 (6 bases each). Germline CDR1 is LNHDA and CDR2 is SQIVND (reference sequence). V lost 8 bases and J 2 bases, leaving 14 bases between the germline ends. This CDR3 is 14 amino acids long. CDR3 DNA sequence: TGTGCCAGTGAGATGGGGGGCTCCACAGATACGCAGTATTTT. Encoded protein: CASEMGGSTDTQYF.

This chain joins TRBV5-6 and TRBJ1-6; possibly TRBD1 for D (6 bases). CDR1 is SGHDT and CDR2 is YYEEEE in the germline V gene. V lost 4 bases and J lost 7, with 15 bases in between. The CDR3 has 15 residues. For the CDR3, the DNA is TGTGCCAGCAGCCCCCCCGGGGGCCTGAATTCACCCCTCCACTTT. This gives the protein CASSPPGGLNSPLHF.

The chain employs TRBV6-5 and TRBJ2-4; D is unresolved. Trimming stripped 4 bases from V and 5 bases from J, with 9 bases between. The CDR3 runs to 13 residues. Per germline, CDR1 MNHEY and CDR2 SVGAGI. As DNA, the CDR3 is TGTGCCAGCAGTTCGTCGCCGGAAAACATTCAGTACTTC. This gives the protein CASSSSPENIQYF.

Concerning this clone itself: Other DNA sequences of this sample code for an identical CDR3. This sequence joins TRBV27 and TRBJ1-1, with D unclear. The germline gives CDR1 MNHEY, CDR2 SMNVEV (reference sequence). The V end was cut by 2 bases, the J end by 4 bases, with 2 bases between. The CDR3 is 11 amino acids. DNA for the CDR3: TGTGCCAGCAGTTTAGGCACTGAAGCTTTCTTT. Translation gives CASSLGTEAFF.

The chain uses TRBV7-9 and TRBJ2-7; TRBD1 is a possible D gene (6 bases). The V end lost 5 bases, the J end lost 3 bases, and 23 bases lay between the germline ends. Germline CDR1 reads SEHNR; CDR2 reads FQNEAQ (reference sequence). This CDR3 spans 17 amino acids. The CDR3 DNA reads TGTGCCAGCAGCCACCTTCCGTGGGGCAGGGGTATCTACGAGCAGTACTTC. Encoded protein: CASSHLPWGRGIYEQYF.

The genes are TRBV30 and TRBJ1-6, with a weak D call TRBD1 (6 bases). Germline V gives CDR1 GTSNPN, CDR2 SVGIG (reference sequence). The CDR3 runs to 15 residues. V lost 2 bases and J lost 6, with 14 bases in between. CDR3 coding DNA: TGTGCCTGGAGTTTTGTACGGGACACTAATTCACCCCTCCACTTT. Translated: CAWSFVRDTNSPLHF.

The chain combines TRBV4-1 with TRBJ2-5; D not certain. This CDR3 comprises 15 residues. Germline CDR1 is MGHRA and CDR2 is YSYEKL. The V and J ends lost 4 bases and 2 bases respectively, with 14 bases between them. The chain's CDR3 is CASSPPAGLQETQYF. The CDR3 nucleotides are TGCGCCAGCAGCCCCCCCGCTGGGCTGCAAGAGACCCAGTACTTC.

The V gene is TRBV4-1, the J gene TRBJ1-1; D is unclear. Germline CDR1 MGHRA, CDR2 YSYEKL. Trimming removed 1 base at V and 5 bases at J, with 14 bases between. CDR3 length equals 15 residues. The CDR3 sequence: CASSQVWTGRTEAFF. The CDR3 nucleotides are TGCGCCAGCAGCCAAGTCTGGACGGGGAGGACTGAAGCTTTCTTT.

This chain uses TRBV10-3 with TRBJ1-1; 9 positions match TRBD1. This CDR3 comprises 14 residues. Trimming cost V 3 bases and J 11 bases; bases outside gene matches: 10. Germline V CDR1 and CDR2: ENHRY, SYGVKD. Here the CDR3 reads CAISDQGGDRDAFF. As DNA, the CDR3 is TGTGCCATCAGTGACCAGGGGGGGGACAGGGACGCTTTCTTT.

This chain uses TRBV11-1 with TRBJ2-7, with D uncertain. The CDR3 extends over 12 amino acids. V was trimmed by 2 bases and J by 6 bases, leaving 8 bases between them. Germline V gene sequence: CDR1 SGHAT, CDR2 FQDESV (reference sequence). The CDR3 loop is CASSLTTGEQYF. The CDR3 DNA follows: TGTGCCAGCAGCTTAACCACGGGCGAGCAGTACTTC.

The V and J genes are TRBV29-1 and TRBJ2-7; no definite D call. The CDR3 sequence is 12 residues long. Germline V gene lookup returns CDR1 SQVTM and CDR2 ANQGSEA. V was trimmed by 4 bases and J by 3 bases, leaving 10 bases between them. CDR3 loop: CSVGVLGYEQYF. CDR3 DNA sequence: TGCAGCGTTGGGGTTTTGGGCTACGAGCAGTACTTC.

The V and J genes are TRBV11-2 and TRBJ2-5; D is perhaps TRBD1 (5 bases). The last part of the DNA fits TRBJ2-7 better; the J call may be wrong. The CDR3 has 14 amino acids. The germline V gene has CDR1 SGHAT and CDR2 FQNNGV. The CDR3 spells CASSSQGVAYEQYF. The CDR3 bases are TGTGCCAGCAGCTCCCAGGGCGTAGCCTACGAGCAGTACTTC.

The rearrangement links TRBV25-1 to TRBJ1-3; D not certain. The CDR3 loop spans 14 amino acids. Germline CDR1 MGHDK, CDR2 SYGVNS. Trimming removed 2 bases at V and 3 bases at J, with 8 bases between. This chain's CDR3 is CASSEGVFGNTIYF. The CDR3 DNA follows: TGTGCCAGCAGTGAAGGGGTTTTTGGAAACACCATATATTTT.

Written as DNA, the CDR3 is TGTGCCAGCAGTTACCCCCCTTCGGGTGATCAGCCCCAGCATTTT. Translated, it gives CASSYPPSGDQPQHF. The chain combines TRBV6-6 with TRBJ1-5, with D unclear. Germline V gives CDR1 MNHNY, CDR2 SVGAGI (reference sequence). This CDR3 is built from 15 residues. The V gene lost 2 bases and the J gene lost 5 bases, with 13 bases spanning the gap.

The V call is TRBV2, the J call TRBJ1-4; TRBD1 is a possible D gene (5 bases). CDR3 length: 13 amino acids. Germline CDR1 is SNHLY and CDR2 is FYNNEI. The DNA for the CDR3 is TGTGCATCCGGGACGGGAACTAATGAAAAACTGTTTTTT. It yields the protein CASGTGTNEKLFF.

This sequence joins TRBV5-6 and TRBJ1-6; D is ambiguous. The V gene's germline CDR1 is SGHDT and CDR2 YYEEEE. CDR3 length equals 14 residues. Between the trimmed V and J ends, which lost 0 bases and 10 bases, there was a span of 11 bases. This chain's CDR3 is CASSLEVTGSPLHF. CDR3 coding DNA: TGTGCCAGCAGCTTGGAGGTCACCGGGTCACCCCTCCACTTT.

J is TRBJ2-1 and V is TRBV4-1, with 7 bases identical to TRBD2. V dropped 3 bases and J dropped 1; count of bases not matched to a gene: 3. The length of the CDR3 is 15 residues. Germline lookup yields CDR1 MGHRA and CDR2 YSYEKL. The CDR3 here is CASSQRAGSYNEQFF. As DNA, the CDR3 is TGCGCCAGCAGCCAGAGAGCGGGATCCTACAATGAGCAGTTCTTC.

The rearrangement joins TRBV6-1 to TRBJ2-7; 7 bases map to TRBD2. Germline values: CDR1 MNHNS, CDR2 SASEGT. The CDR3 loop spans 14 amino acids. With V trimmed by 3 bases and J by 5 bases, 7 bases remained unmatched. The CDR3 DNA sequence: TGTGCCAGCAGTGACATCCGGGACTATAACGAGCAGTACTTC. Translated, it gives CASSDIRDYNEQYF.

The chain combines TRBV7-9 with TRBJ1-2; D is unresolved. CDR1 and CDR2 from the germline V gene are SEHNR and FQNEAQ (reference sequence). V gave up 0 bases and J gave up 8 bases, with 13 bases separating them. The CDR3 length is 14 residues. The CDR3 sequence: CASSLALSGIGYTF. The CDR3 nucleotides are TGTGCCAGCAGCTTAGCGTTATCGGGAATCGGCTACACCTTC.

The chain has TRBV14 and TRBJ1-2; TRBD1 is a possible D gene (5 bases). The CDR3 consists of 13 residues. CDR1 is SGHDN, CDR2 FVKESK, per germline. V was clipped by 3 bases and J by 3 bases, with 8 bases between them. The CDR3 DNA follows: TGTGCCAGCAGCCACAGGGTTGACTATGGCTACACCTTC. Amino acid sequence: CASSHRVDYGYTF.